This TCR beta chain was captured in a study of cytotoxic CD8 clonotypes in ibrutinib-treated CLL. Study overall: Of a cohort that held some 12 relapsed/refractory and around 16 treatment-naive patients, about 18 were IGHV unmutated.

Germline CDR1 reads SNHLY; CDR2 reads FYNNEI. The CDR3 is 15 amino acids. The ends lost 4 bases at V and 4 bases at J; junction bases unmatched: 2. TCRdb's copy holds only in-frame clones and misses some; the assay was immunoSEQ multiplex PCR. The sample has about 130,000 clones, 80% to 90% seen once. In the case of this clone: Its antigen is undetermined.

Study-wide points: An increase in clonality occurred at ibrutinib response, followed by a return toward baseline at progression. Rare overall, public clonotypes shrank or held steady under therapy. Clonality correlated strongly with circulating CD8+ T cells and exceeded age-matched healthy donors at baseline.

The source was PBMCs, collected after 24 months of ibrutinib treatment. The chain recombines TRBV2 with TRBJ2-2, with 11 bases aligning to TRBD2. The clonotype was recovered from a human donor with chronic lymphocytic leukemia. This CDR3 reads CASSGLAGGTGELFF. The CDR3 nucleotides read TGTGCCAGCAGTGGCCTAGCGGGGGGCACCGGGGAGCTGTTTTTT.